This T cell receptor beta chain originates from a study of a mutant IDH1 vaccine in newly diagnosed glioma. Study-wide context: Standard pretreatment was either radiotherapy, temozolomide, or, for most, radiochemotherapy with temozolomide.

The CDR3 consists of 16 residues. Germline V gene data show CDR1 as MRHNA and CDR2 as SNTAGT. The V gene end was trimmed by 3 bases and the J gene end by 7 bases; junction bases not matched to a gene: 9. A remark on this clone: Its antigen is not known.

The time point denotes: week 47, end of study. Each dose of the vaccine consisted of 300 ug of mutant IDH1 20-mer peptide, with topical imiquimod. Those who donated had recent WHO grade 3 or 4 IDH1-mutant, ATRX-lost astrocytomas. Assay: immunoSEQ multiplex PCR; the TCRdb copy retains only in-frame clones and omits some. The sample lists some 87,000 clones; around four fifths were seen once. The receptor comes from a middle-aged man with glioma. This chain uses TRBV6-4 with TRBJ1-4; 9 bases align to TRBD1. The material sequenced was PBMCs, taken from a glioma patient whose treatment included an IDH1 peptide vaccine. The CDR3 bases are TGTGCCAGCAGTGAGCTGGGAGGACAGGGGTGTGAAAAACTGTTTTTT. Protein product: CASSELGGQGCEKLFF.